These 15 T cell receptor beta chains were sequenced from one sample in a study of T-cell reconstitution after alpha-beta-depleted transplantation in children. Unique molecular identifiers were incorporated into the prepared TCRbeta library. TCRdb reprocessed the PCR reads via MiXCR and lists one record per CDR3 protein. The sample has roughly 570,000 distinct CDR3 sequences, roughly 30% seen once; the top ten hold less than 40%. This specimen consisted of PBMCs, obtained before TCRalphabeta/CD19-depleted stem cell transplant. The receptors here all came from a boy under two years old with Wiskott-Aldrich syndrome, due to receive a stem cell transplant.

This clonotype showed up many times. This chain uses TRBV6-6 with TRBJ2-4; D is possibly TRBD1 (5 bases). The CDR3 has 12 amino acids. With 7 bases removed from V and 6 bases from J, the gap between germline ends came to 10 bases. Germline lookup yields CDR1 MNHNY and CDR2 SVGAGI (reference sequence). The CDR3 nucleotides are TGTGCCAGCACCTTAGACAGAAACATTCAGTACTTC. Amino acid sequence: CASTLDRNIQYF.

The V call is TRBV2, the J call TRBJ2-3; no firm D call. This CDR3 comprises 13 residues. V was shortened by 4 bases and J by 1 base, with 6 bases between the two germline ends. Germline lookup yields CDR1 SNHLY and CDR2 FYNNEI. DNA for the CDR3: TGTGCCAGCAGTGCAATAGGCACAGATACGCAGTATTTT. The encoded protein is CASSAIGTDTQYF.

The chain joins TRBV20-1 to TRBJ2-1, with 11 nucleotides matching TRBD2. The CDR3 extends over 17 amino acids. The J segment lost 3 bases and the V segment lost 2 bases, leaving 9 bases of the junction unmatched. CDR1 is DFQATT, CDR2 SNEGSKA, per germline (reference sequence). The CDR3, as DNA: TGCAGTGCTAGACTATATGGGACTAGCGGATTCTACAATGAGCAGTTCTTC. Translated: CSARLYGTSGFYNEQFF.

This clonotype occurred a few times. The V call is TRBV20-1, the J call TRBJ1-5; a weak D match, TRBD1 (6 bases). The CDR3 loop spans 14 amino acids. V lost 8 bases and J lost 3, with 17 bases in between. CDR1 is DFQATT and CDR2 is SNEGSKA in the germline V gene (reference sequence). CDR3 in amino acids: CSHPWGHANQPQHF. For the CDR3, the DNA is TGCAGTCACCCCTGGGGACATGCCAATCAGCCCCAGCATTTT.

This chain connects TRBV29-1 to TRBJ2-5, with a tentative D call TRBD1 (8 bases). Trimming removed 1 base from V and 5 bases from J, with 11 bases in between. This CDR3 has 13 residues. From germline, CDR1 is SQVTM and CDR2 ANQGSEA. CDR3 bases: TGCAGCGTTGAAGTACAGGGGGGGGAGACCCAGTACTTC. Its translation: CSVEVQGGETQYF. Combining the CDR3 with reference TRBV29-1 and TRBJ2-5 gives the whole variable domain SAVISQKPSRDICQRGTSLTIQCQVDSQVTMMFWYRQQPGQSLTLIATANQGSEATYESGFVIDKFPISRPNLTFSTLTVSNMSPEDSSIYLCSVEVQGGETQYFGPGTRLLVL.

V is TRBV29-1 and J is TRBJ1-3, with D unclear. Germline V gene lookup returns CDR1 SQVTM and CDR2 ANQGSEA. The CDR3 spans 14 residues. Trimming cost V 6 bases and J 4 bases, with 16 bases left between them. Written as DNA, the CDR3 is TGCAGCGTCCTCGACTTATTAAGCGGAAACACCATATATTTT. Translating it yields CSVLDLLSGNTIYF.

This clonotype was observed a single time. This chain joins TRBV6-1 and TRBJ1-6, with D tentatively TRBD1 (5 bases). In germline, CDR1 is MNHNS, CDR2 SASEGT. Deletions cut 7 bases from V and 8 bases from J, with 24 bases between. The CDR3 is 17 residues long. The CDR3 loop is CASTPVGGLGFHSPLHF. The CDR3 region has the DNA TGTGCCAGCACCCCGGTCGGGGGTTTGGGATTTCATTCACCCCTCCACTTT.

This rearrangement joins TRBV4-2 to TRBJ2-1; D call uncertain. Germline values: CDR1 LGHNA, CDR2 YNFKEQ. With 0 bases removed from V and 0 bases from J, the gap between germline ends came to 9 bases. The CDR3 spans 16 residues. The CDR3 here is CASSQDRRHSYNEQFF. CDR3 nucleotide sequence: TGTGCCAGCAGCCAAGATCGTAGGCACTCCTACAATGAGCAGTTCTTC.

This clonotype appeared a few times. CDR3 sequence: CASSPLTGGARTEAFF. The CDR3 DNA reads as TGTGCCAGCAGCCCTCTCACCGGGGGGGCCAGAACTGAAGCTTTCTTT. The chain combines TRBV7-9 with TRBJ1-1; possibly TRBD1 for D (6 bases). This CDR3 has 16 residues. Trimming took off 5 bases at V and 5 bases at J, with 21 bases between the two ends. Germline CDR1 reads SEHNR; CDR2 reads FQNEAQ (reference sequence).

The chain is built from TRBV29-1 and TRBJ1-1; D unresolved. The CDR3 is 11 amino acids. Germline V CDR1 and CDR2: SQVTM, ANQGSEA. Trimming shortened V by 7 bases and J by 5 bases, and 11 bases separated the two germline ends. This CDR3 is CSGGISTEAFF. The CDR3, as DNA: TGCAGCGGGGGTATCAGTACTGAAGCTTTCTTT.

The CDR3 sequence is CASSVGTGGLPQHF. As DNA, the CDR3 is TGTGCCAGCAGCGTCGGGACAGGGGGTTTGCCCCAGCATTTT. The chain couples TRBV13 to TRBJ1-5; TRBD1 matches 11 bases. The V and J ends lost 5 bases and 9 bases, in that order; junction bases with no gene match: 6. Germline CDR1 PRHDT, CDR2 FYEKMQ (reference sequence). The CDR3 runs to 14 residues.

The chain employs TRBV4-1 and TRBJ2-1; D gene uncertain. Trimming pared 0 bases from V and 4 bases from J, leaving 10 bases between. The germline gives CDR1 MGHRA, CDR2 YSYEKL. CDR3 length: 15 residues. The CDR3 coding sequence is TGCGCCAGCAGCCAAGATCTTAATAGTTACAATGAGCAGTTCTTC. Translating it yields CASSQDLNSYNEQFF.

The chain combines TRBV5-1 with TRBJ2-7; D is unclear. This CDR3 is 12 amino acids long. V was trimmed by 7 bases and J by 7 bases, leaving 15 bases between them. Germline lookup yields CDR1 SGHRS and CDR2 YFSETQ. CDR3 bases: TGCGCCAGCGGTTATTCCTCTAGGGAGCAGTACTTC. Protein: CASGYSSREQYF.

This chain uses TRBV28 with TRBJ2-5, with TRBD1 matching 7 bases. J lost 5 bases, V lost 10 bases, and 13 bases had no gene match. Germline lookup yields CDR1 MDHEN and CDR2 SYDVKM. CDR3 length: 14 amino acids. CDR3 protein: CATSTTGIQETQYF. The DNA of the CDR3 is TGTGCCACTTCCACGACAGGGATACAGGAGACCCAGTACTTC.

The chain couples TRBV9 to TRBJ2-5; 8 bases map to TRBD2. The length of the CDR3 is 15 residues. J lost 5 bases, V lost 0 bases, and 6 bases had no gene match. Germline V lookup: CDR1 SGDLS, CDR2 YYNGEE. CDR3 protein: CASSVVREGRETQYF. Here the CDR3 DNA reads TGTGCCAGCAGCGTAGTCCGGGAGGGGCGCGAGACCCAGTACTTC.